This TCR beta chain emerged from a study of T cells in Graves' hyperthyroidism and ophthalmopathy. Study observations and caveats: The authors' 13 V-J model separated ophthalmopathy from stable hyperthyroidism.

TCR beta CDR3 sequences were amplified from RNA transcripts. Primed by the HTBI set, a first-round RT-PCR was run on the TCR CDR3. In TCRdb, the multiplex PCR reads were re-called with MiXCR into one record per CDR3 protein. The sample holds about 720,000 distinct CDR3 sequences, about 15% seen once. A word on this clonotype: Its antigen is unidentified.

The ends were cut back, 5 bases at V and 2 bases at J, with 9 bases in the middle. This CDR3 contains 13 residues. Germline V gene sequence: CDR1 DFQATT, CDR2 SNEGSKA (reference sequence). Graves' hyperthyroidism was deemed stable absent ophthalmopathy progression within 18 months. Material for sequencing was blood. This TCR came from a man aged 18 to 30 with Graves' hyperthyroidism. The chain combines TRBV20-1 with TRBJ2-2; TRBD1 might be the D (5 bases). The chain's CDR3 is CSAFQGNTGELFF. DNA for the CDR3: TGCAGTGCTTTCCAGGGTAACACCGGGGAGCTGTTTTTT.